This T cell receptor beta chain was documented in a study of CD8 T cells in ankylosing spondylitis. Quantitative 5'-RACE with molecular barcodes produced the TCR beta libraries. TCRdb re-derived calls from the 5' RACE reads in MiXCR, one entry per CDR3 protein. The repertoire has 220,000 or so distinct CDR3 sequences, approximately 20% of them found once; the top ten carry under 45%. Findings of the study overall: Earlier studies detected some motif variants in reactive arthritis synovial fluid and blood. CD8+ cells made up the disease-linked clones, which were relatively rare in peripheral blood. Typical of ankylosing spondylitis blood, it appeared, was a TCR beta motif of several highly homologous variants.

The V end lost 8 bases, the J end lost 5 bases, and 15 bases lay between the germline ends. Germline V lookup: CDR1 MNHEY, CDR2 SMNVEV (reference sequence). There are 13 residues in the CDR3. About this clonotype itself: The antigen is undetermined.

The rearrangement uses TRBV27 and TRBJ1-1; weak D call: TRBD1 (5 bases). Sample: blood, either unsorted or a sorted T cell fraction (not recorded which). This clonotype originated in a male donor with ankylosing spondylitis. CDR3: CASGPGRATEAFF. The CDR3 bases are TGTGCCAGCGGCCCTGGCAGGGCAACTGAAGCTTTCTTT.